Listed below are T cell receptor beta chains from one sample, sequenced in a study of identical twins. TCRdb called the 5' RACE reads again in MiXCR, with one record for every CDR3 protein. The sample has some 710,000 distinct CDR3 sequences; 5.5% to 7.5% are singletons. The specimen sequenced was naive T cells sorted from blood. These TCRs come from a man between 18 and 35 years old in good health. Each CDR3 is given with its conserved first and last residue. A D gene is named only where the DNA matches it firmly. Some rows have no size entry. The others give once, few or many, or a class for an expanded clone.

D gene	clone size	V gene	J gene	CDR3 DNA	CDR3 protein
TRBD2	-	TRBV5-1	TRBJ2-5	TGCGCCAGCAGCACCCCTCTTAGGGCTAGCGGGGAGCGATCAGAGACCCAGTACTTC	CASSTPLRASGERSETQYF
-	-	TRBV7-6	TRBJ2-1	TGTGCCAGCAGGAGGGGCAGCCAAGGAGGGTTTGAGCAGTTCTTC	CASRRGSQGGFEQFF
TRBD1	many	TRBV7-9	TRBJ2-5	TGTGCCAGCAGCTTATACAGGGGAGAGACCCAGTACTTC	CASSLYRGETQYF
-	-	TRBV21-1	TRBJ1-5	-	CASSPKVGQGSNQPQHF
TRBD2	-	TRBV11-2	TRBJ2-7	TGTGCCAGCAGCCTCAACCACCCCCCGGGACTAGCGGGAGAGGAGCAGTACTTC	CASSLNHPPGLAGEEQYF
TRBD2	-	TRBV30	TRBJ2-1	TGTGCCTGGAGTCCCACCCTCGGGAGCGGGGGGCAGTTCTTC	CAWSPTLGSGGQFF
-	-	TRBV29-1	TRBJ2-5	TGCAGCGTCCCCGAGGACTATCTCGAAGAGACCCAGTACTTC	CSVPEDYLEETQYF
TRBD1	-	TRBV20-1	TRBJ2-7	TGCAGTGCAGTGACAGGGGGCGCGATCTACGAGCAGTACTTC	CSAVTGGAIYEQYF
-	many	TRBV6-2/TRBV6-3	TRBJ2-2	TGTGCCAGCCTCGGCGTTCGGGAGCTGTTTTTT	CASLGVRELFF
TRBD1	many	TRBV5-1	TRBJ1-1	TGCGCCAGCAGCTTGGACAGGGGGGGGACTGAAGCTTTCTTT	CASSLDRGGTEAFF
TRBD1	many	TRBV6-1	TRBJ1-2	TGTGCCAGCAGAAGGGACAGGAACTATGGCTACACCTTC	CASRRDRNYGYTF
-	many	TRBV20-1	TRBJ2-4	TGCAGTGTTCACCTATGGGATTTAGCCAAAAACATTCAGTACTTC	CSVHLWDLAKNIQYF
-	-	TRBV2	TRBJ1-5	TGTGCCAGCATGCGGGGCCTATCCAATCAGCCCCAGCATTTT	CASMRGLSNQPQHF
-	-	TRBV10-2	TRBJ2-2	TGCGCCGCGAAGGGGGGGTCAGGGGACACCGGGGAGCTGTTTTTT	CAAKGGSGDTGELFF